This record covers a single T cell receptor (beta chain). Within the sample, other DNA sequences also encode this same CDR3. The data were obtained in a study of blood T cell repertoires in COVID-19. Sequencing used immunoSEQ multiplex PCR; TCRdb keeps in-frame clones, though not all of them. The table lists around 130,000 clones, roughly 79% of them singletons. This CDR3 is 14 amino acids long. Trimming took off 0 bases at V and 2 bases at J, with 7 bases between the two ends. Germline V gene sequence: CDR1 MNHEY, CDR2 SVGEGT. The sequencing input was peripheral blood. This TCR derives from an older man with acute or convalescent COVID-19. The chain recombines TRBV6-2 or TRBV6-3 with TRBJ1-1, with D unresolved. CDR3 DNA sequence: TGTGCCAGCAGTTACTCGGGAGGCAACACTGAAGCTTTCTTT. Protein: CASSYSGGNTEAFF.